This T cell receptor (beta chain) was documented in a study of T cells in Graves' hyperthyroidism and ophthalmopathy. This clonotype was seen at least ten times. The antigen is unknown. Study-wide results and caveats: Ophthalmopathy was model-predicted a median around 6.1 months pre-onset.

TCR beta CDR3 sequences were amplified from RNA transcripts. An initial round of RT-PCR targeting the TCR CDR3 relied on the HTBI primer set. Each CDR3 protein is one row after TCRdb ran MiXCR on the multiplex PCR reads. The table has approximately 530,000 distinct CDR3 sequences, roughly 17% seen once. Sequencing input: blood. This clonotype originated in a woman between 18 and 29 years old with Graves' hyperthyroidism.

CDR3 sequence: CASSLGRGQYTEAFF. CDR3 nucleotide sequence: TGTGCCAGCAGTTTGGGCAGGGGGCAGTACACTGAAGCTTTCTTT. The chain employs TRBV12-3 or TRBV12-4 and TRBJ1-1; TRBD1 matches at 8 bases. The CDR3 extends over 15 amino acids. Germline trimming cut 3 bases from V and 3 bases from J; bases unmatched to any gene: 6.